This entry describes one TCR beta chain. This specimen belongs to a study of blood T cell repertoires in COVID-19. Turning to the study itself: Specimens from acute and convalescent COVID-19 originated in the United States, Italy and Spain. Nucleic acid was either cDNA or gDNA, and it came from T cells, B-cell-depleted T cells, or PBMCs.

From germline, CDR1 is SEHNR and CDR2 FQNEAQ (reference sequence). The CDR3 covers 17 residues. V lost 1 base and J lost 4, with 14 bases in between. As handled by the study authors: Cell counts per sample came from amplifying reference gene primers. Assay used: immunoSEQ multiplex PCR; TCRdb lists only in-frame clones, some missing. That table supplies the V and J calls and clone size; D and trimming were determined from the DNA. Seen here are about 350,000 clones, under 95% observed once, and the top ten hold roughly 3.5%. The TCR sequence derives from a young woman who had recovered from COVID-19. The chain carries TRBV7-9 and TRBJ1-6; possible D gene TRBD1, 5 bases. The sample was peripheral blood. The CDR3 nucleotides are TGTGCCAGCAGCTTAGGTACCAGGGCCACATATAATTCACCCCTCCACTTT. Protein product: CASSLGTRATYNSPLHF.